The rows below give T cell receptor beta chains drawn from one sample of a study of shared clonotypes between healthy human individuals. Libraries were prepared by immunoSEQ multiplex PCR; TCRdb keeps only in-frame clonotypes and omits some of them. Of some 2,000,000 clones detected, roughly 94% appear once; the ten largest clones hold about 1.1%. Sequencing input: naive CD8+ T cells sorted from blood. The receptor set was obtained from a man between 18 and 29 years old in good health. The CDR3 runs from the conserved cysteine through the conserved F or W. The D gene is left open where the match is weak. The size field is filled for only some rows; it gives once, few, many or a size class.

>NA|TRBV4-3|TRBJ2-7|NA
CASSQGGPYEQYF
TGCGCCAGCAGCCAAGGGGGGCCCTACGAGCAGTACTTC
>NA|TRBV27|TRBJ2-1|TRBD2
CASSLASGIKYNEQFF
TGTGCCAGCAGTTTAGCTAGCGGGATAAAGTACAATGAGCAGTTCTTC
>NA|TRBV11-2|TRBJ1-4|TRBD1
CASSPAPGQGGGNEKLFF
TGTGCCAGCAGCCCGGCCCCGGGACAGGGTGGAGGGAATGAAAAACTGTTTTTT
>NA|TRBV30|TRBJ1-3|NA
CACVPVVNSGNTIYF
TGTGCCTGTGTACCTGTAGTGAACTCTGGAAACACCATATATTTT
>NA|TRBV6-1|TRBJ1-2|TRBD1
CASSEGQGANYGYTF
TGTGCCAGCAGTGAAGGACAGGGGGCTAACTATGGCTACACCTTC
>NA|TRBV10-2|TRBJ1-1|TRBD1
CASSQQGDTEAFF
TGCGCCAGCAGTCAACAGGGGGACACTGAAGCTTTCTTT
>NA|TRBV5-4|TRBJ2-7|NA
CASSLAAGYEQYF
TGTGCCAGCAGCTTGGCGGCCGGGTACGAGCAGTACTTC
>NA|TRBV5-1|TRBJ2-7|NA
CASSLEASSYEQYF
TGCGCCAGCAGCTTGGAGGCCTCCTCCTACGAGCAGTACTTC
>once|TRBV5-4|TRBJ1-6|NA
CASSSETASPLHF
TGTGCCAGCAGCTCGGAGACAGCTTCACCCCTCCACTTT
>NA|TRBV7-2|TRBJ2-7|NA
CASSLAYGSSYEQYF
TGTGCCAGCAGCCTCGCTTACGGTAGCTCCTACGAGCAGTACTTC
>NA|TRBV27|TRBJ1-2|NA
CASSLNGPDDGYTF
TGTGCCAGCAGTTTAAATGGGCCAGATGATGGCTACACCTTC
>NA|TRBV28|TRBJ2-2|NA
CASSTLDANTGELFF
TGTGCCAGCAGTACCCTAGACGCGAACACCGGGGAGCTGTTTTTT
>NA|TRBV2|TRBJ2-1|TRBD2
CASSERGAYNEQFF
TGTGCCAGCAGTGAACGGGGGGCCTACAATGAGCAGTTCTTC
>NA|TRBV11-3|TRBJ2-3|NA
CASSLWGTDTQYF
TGTGCCAGCAGCCTATGGGGCACAGATACGCAGTATTTT
>NA|TRBV7-8|TRBJ2-1|NA
CASSLAETGVIYNEQFF
TGTGCCAGCAGCTTAGCGGAGACGGGAGTGATCTACAATGAGCAGTTCTTC
>NA|TRBV7-6|TRBJ2-3|TRBD2
CASSRGTSGSSTDTQYF
TGTGCCAGCAGCCGCGGGACTAGCGGGTCAAGCACAGATACGCAGTATTTT
>NA|TRBV30|TRBJ1-2|NA
CAWRDTVWDGYTF
TGTGCCTGGAGGGACACGGTGTGGGATGGCTACACCTTC
>NA|TRBV6-1|TRBJ1-1|NA
CASSEAIDRPTYTEAFF
TGTGCCAGCAGTGAAGCGATCGACAGGCCTACCTACACTGAAGCTTTCTTT
>NA|TRBV30|TRBJ1-1|TRBD1
CAWSLGQAAFSAFF
TGTGCCTGGAGCCTGGGACAGGCGGCCTTTTCTGCTTTCTTT
>NA|TRBV9|TRBJ2-7|TRBD1
CASSAPTGSEQYF
TGTGCCAGCAGCGCCCCGACAGGGTCCGAGCAGTACTTC
>NA|TRBV6-5|TRBJ2-7|TRBD2
CASSPGPPGGF
TGTGCCAGCAGCCCGGGACCCCCGGGAGGCTTC
>NA|TRBV7-3|TRBJ2-7|NA
CASGPPGYEQYF
TGTGCCAGCGGGCCCCCGGGTTACGAGCAGTACTTC
>NA|TRBV27|TRBJ2-1|NA
CASSLVGNEQFF
TGTGCCAGCAGTTTAGTGGGTAATGAGCAGTTCTTC
>NA|TRBV7-9|TRBJ2-6|TRBD1
CASSPPTGVGANVLTF
TGTGCCAGCAGCCCCCCGACAGGGGTTGGGGCCAACGTCCTGACTTTC
>NA|TRBV19|TRBJ1-1|TRBD1
CASSIWTGANTEAFF
TGTGCCAGTAGTATTTGGACAGGGGCCAACACTGAAGCTTTCTTT
>NA|TRBV19|TRBJ1-6|TRBD1
CASSLLTSPGQEGVWDSPLHF
TGTGCCAGTAGTCTCCTAACATCCCCCGGACAGGAAGGGGTATGGGATTCACCCCTCCACTTT
>once|TRBV4-3|TRBJ2-3|NA
CASSQKPGLGLFSTDTQYF
TGCGCCAGCAGCCAAAAACCGGGACTTGGGCTATTTAGCACAGATACGCAGTATTTT
>NA|TRBV18|TRBJ2-1|TRBD1
CASSLTGLSYNEQFF
TGTGCCAGCTCACTGACAGGGCTCTCCTACAATGAGCAGTTCTTC
>NA|TRBV11-2|TRBJ2-7|TRBD1
CASSEGTGMYEQYF
TGTGCCAGCAGCGAGGGGACAGGGATGTACGAGCAGTACTTC
>NA|TRBV27|TRBJ1-1|TRBD1
CAVQTGRMNEAFF
TGTGCCGTCCAGACAGGGCGGATGAATGAAGCTTTCTTT
>NA|TRBV11-2|TRBJ2-3|TRBD2
CASSREASGGPDTQYF
TGTGCCAGCAGCCGTGAGGCTAGCGGGGGGCCAGATACGCAGTATTTT
>NA|TRBV5-1|TRBJ2-1|NA
CASSLEAGPYNEQFF
TGCGCCAGCAGCTTGGAGGCGGGACCTTACAATGAGCAGTTCTTC
>NA|TRBV6-5|TRBJ2-7|TRBD1
CASSYSGTASYEQYF
TGTGCCAGCAGTTACTCCGGGACAGCCTCCTACGAGCAGTACTTC
>NA|TRBV4-1|TRBJ2-7|TRBD2
CASSGTSGSLEQYF
TGCGCCAGCAGCGGGACTAGCGGGAGTCTTGAGCAGTACTTC
>once|TRBV10-3|TRBJ2-3|TRBD2
CAISDGTSGSTDTQYF
TGTGCCATCAGTGATGGGACTAGCGGGTCCACAGATACGCAGTATTTT
>NA|TRBV7-6|TRBJ1-2|TRBD1
CASSLGQGDYGYTF
TGTGCCAGCAGCTTAGGACAGGGTGACTATGGCTACACCTTC
>once|TRBV9|TRBJ1-2|NA
CASSASGAIYGYTF
TGTGCCAGCAGCGCGTCGGGGGCGATCTATGGCTACACCTTC
>once|TRBV4-1|TRBJ2-1|TRBD1
CASSQGDRGTRNEQFF
TGCGCCAGCAGCCAAGGGGACAGGGGAACAAGAAATGAGCAGTTCTTC
>NA|TRBV6-5|TRBJ1-3|NA
CASSYSEGQRNTIYF
TGTGCCAGCAGTTACTCCGAGGGCCAGCGAAACACCATATATTTT
>NA|TRBV29-1|TRBJ2-7|NA
CSVDSGTSYEQYF
TGCAGCGTGGACTCCGGGACCTCCTACGAGCAGTACTTC
>NA|TRBV6-5|TRBJ1-2|TRBD1
CASRIFRGPDYGYTF
TGTGCCAGCAGGATCTTCAGGGGGCCGGACTATGGCTACACCTTC
>NA|TRBV28|TRBJ1-1|NA
CASSFLSGGDTEAFF
TGTGCCAGCAGTTTTCTTTCTGGGGGAGACACTGAAGCTTTCTTT
>NA|TRBV4-1|TRBJ1-1|NA
CASSQEATLNTEAFF
TGCGCCAGCAGCCAAGAGGCGACATTGAACACTGAAGCTTTCTTT
>NA|TRBV25-1|TRBJ2-7|TRBD1
CASSGDRGEQYF
TGTGCCAGCAGTGGGGACAGGGGCGAGCAGTACTTC
>NA|TRBV7-6|TRBJ2-7|NA
CASSLLGASGEQYF
TGTGCCAGCAGCTTATTGGGGGCTTCTGGCGAGCAGTACTTC
>NA|TRBV7-9|TRBJ1-5|TRBD1
CASSAEAGTASNQPQHF
TGTGCCAGCAGCGCCGAGGCCGGGACAGCGAGCAATCAGCCCCAGCATTTT
>NA|TRBV4-3|TRBJ2-7|TRBD2
CASAPSGGSYEQYF
TGCGCCAGCGCCCCTAGCGGGGGCTCCTACGAGCAGTACTTC
>NA|TRBV5-6|TRBJ2-1|NA
CASSLRRQYNEQFF
TGTGCCAGCAGCTTAAGGCGACAGTACAATGAGCAGTTCTTC
>NA|TRBV15|TRBJ2-1|NA
CATSRTSWTTSSYNEQFF
TGTGCCACCAGCAGAACCAGTTGGACAACAAGCTCCTACAATGAGCAGTTCTTC
>NA|TRBV7-9|TRBJ1-4|NA
CASSPSGTGNEKLFF
TGTGCCAGCAGCCCTAGTGGGACGGGCAATGAAAAACTGTTTTTT
>NA|TRBV20-1|TRBJ1-6|NA
CSARAGVALHF
TGCAGTGCTAGAGCGGGGGTGGCCCTCCACTTT
>once|TRBV9|TRBJ2-1|TRBD2
CASSVQRLADYNEQFF
TGTGCCAGCAGCGTACAGAGACTAGCGGACTACAATGAGCAGTTCTTC
>NA|TRBV4-1|TRBJ2-5|TRBD2
CASSQVVRTSGSLETQYF
TGCGCCAGCAGCCAAGTAGTCCGGACTAGCGGGAGCCTAGAGACCCAGTACTTC
>NA|TRBV14|TRBJ2-1|NA
CASSLLPFNEQFF
TGTGCCAGCAGCCTCTTACCTTTCAATGAGCAGTTCTTC
>NA|TRBV9|TRBJ1-1|NA
CASSVRENEAFF
TGTGCCAGCAGCGTTAGGGAGAATGAAGCTTTCTTT
>NA|TRBV6-5|TRBJ2-7|TRBD2
CASSSSGTSAYEQYF
TGTGCCAGCAGTTCTAGCGGGACCTCCGCATACGAGCAGTACTTC
>once|TRBV13|TRBJ2-5|TRBD2
CASSTRTSGTEETQYF
TGTGCCAGCAGTACCCGGACTAGCGGGACTGAAGAGACCCAGTACTTC